This T cell receptor (beta chain) was recorded in a study of beta chain features in type 1 diabetes. About the study: Regarding age, gender and cell yields, patients proved similar to healthy donors. General study findings and limits: Type 1 diabetes patients had moderately but significantly shorter TCRB CDR3s in all four CD4+ subsets. The study found that naive, central memory and Treg TCRB repertoires appeared more similar in patients than in healthy donors.

TCRB transcripts that were expressed got sequenced, as all of the isolated RNA had been reverse transcribed. Samples of naive, central memory and regulatory T cells yielded a mean of around 3.8 million reads. The data were produced by immunoSEQ multiplex PCR, yet TCRdb's version contains in-frame clones alone and is incomplete. The sample yields fewer than 450,000 clones, approximately 13% seen once. A CD45RO/CCR7/CD25/CD127/CD95/CD27 panel sorted naive, central memory, regulatory and stem cell-like memory CD4+ cells. Worth noting for this clone: What it recognizes is unknown.

The TCR originated in a woman younger than 35 with type 1 diabetes. Source material: naive CD4+ T cells from blood.

Written as DNA, the CDR3 is TGCGCCAGCAGCATCGACTGGAGCTCCTACGAGCAGTACTTC. It encodes CASSIDWSSYEQYF. The gene calls are TRBV5-1 and TRBJ2-7; D unresolved. Germline values: CDR1 SGHRS, CDR2 YFSETQ. This CDR3 is 14 amino acids long. Deletions cut 4 bases from V and 0 bases from J, with 11 bases between.